This entry lists 13 T cell receptor beta chains sequenced from one sample in a study of blood T cells in healthy people across ages. A sample-barcoded 5' primer and a J-beta primer mix were used in a second PCR of roughly 7 to 11 cycles. TCRdb called the 5' RACE reads again in MiXCR, with one record for every CDR3 protein. The sample has approximately 830,000 distinct CDR3 sequences, 62% seen once. Sequencing used blood. The receptor set was obtained from a man younger than 40 in good health.

The chain combines TRBV28 with TRBJ2-5; no reliable D call. The CDR3 has 15 residues. The V and J ends lost 5 bases and 5 bases respectively, with 18 bases between them. The germline V gene encodes CDR1 MDHEN and CDR2 SYDVKM. CDR3 protein: CASSLGPDPRETQYF. CDR3 DNA sequence: TGTGCCAGCAGTCTCGGCCCGGACCCTCGGGAGACCCAGTACTTC.

The chain couples TRBV29-1 to TRBJ1-1; 8 bases align to TRBD1. V trimming: 7 bases; J trimming: 6 bases; junction bases outside the gene matches: 7. Germline assignment: CDR1 SQVTM and CDR2 ANQGSEA. The CDR3 totals 12 residues. CDR3: CSAVVGQAEAFF. The CDR3 nucleotides are TGCAGCGCCGTGGTGGGACAGGCTGAAGCTTTCTTT.

This chain links TRBV6-5 with TRBJ2-5; tentative D call: TRBD2 (6 bases). Trimming removed 6 bases from V and 5 bases from J, with 13 bases in between. This CDR3 is built from 13 residues. From germline, CDR1 is MNHEY and CDR2 SVGAGI. In DNA form, the CDR3 reads TGTGCCAGCAGCGGCGGAGGGTGGGAGACCCAGTACTTC. Its translation: CASSGGGWETQYF.

In its sample, this clonotype was seen once. A much larger clonotype is one base distant, so this may be a read error. The chain combines TRBV4-2 with TRBJ1-5; 8 bases match TRBD1. This CDR3 is 14 amino acids long. From germline, CDR1 is LGHNA and CDR2 YNFKEQ. As DNA, the CDR3 is TGTGCCTGCAGCCAGGACAGGGTGGGTCAGCCCCAGCATTTT. Its translation is CACSQDRVGQPQHF.

This clonotype was found a few times. V and J are TRBV9 and TRBJ1-2; 7 nucleotides align to TRBD1. The CDR3 totals 15 residues. In germline, CDR1 is SGDLS, CDR2 YYNGEE. J gave up 4 bases and V 4 bases, and 10 bases lay outside the gene matches. CDR3 region: CASSFTGEGGYGYTF. The CDR3 DNA reads TGTGCCAGCAGCTTTACAGGGGAGGGTGGCTATGGCTACACCTTC.

V and J are TRBV6-1 and TRBJ1-4; 7 bases line up with TRBD1. With V trimmed by 6 bases and J by 6 bases, 16 bases remained unmatched. Germline V CDR1 and CDR2: MNHNS, SASEGT. CDR3 size: 17 residues. The CDR3 nucleotides read TGTGCCAGCAGCCTACTAAGACCGGGACAGACATATGAAAAACTGTTTTTT. Amino acid sequence: CASSLLRPGQTYEKLFF.

On this clonotype: Just one base apart from a much larger clone, this may be a read error. The chain employs TRBV3-1 and TRBJ2-1, with D unclear. The CDR3 runs to 12 residues. Germline CDR1 and CDR2: LGHDT and YNNKEL (reference sequence). The ends were cut back, 4 bases at V and 13 bases at J, with 14 bases in the middle. DNA for the CDR3: TGTGCCAGCAGCCGGACGGTGGAGACCCAGTTCTTC. This gives the protein CASSRTVETQFF.

This clonotype was seen once. V gene TRBV9 combines with J gene TRBJ2-1, with D uncertain. This CDR3 has 15 residues. Germline V gives CDR1 SGDLS, CDR2 YYNGEE. V dropped 4 bases and J dropped 9 bases, with 20 bases sitting between them. In DNA, the CDR3 is TGTGCCAGCAGCCTGGATGGTTGGCAAGGCGGTGAGCAGTTCTTC. Protein: CASSLDGWQGGEQFF.

This clonotype came up many times. The chain joins TRBV7-9 to TRBJ2-1; 7 nucleotides align to TRBD1. The CDR3 contains 13 residues. After removal of 3 bases from V and 4 bases from J, the junction contained 0 bases not matched to a gene. Germline V gives CDR1 SEHNR, CDR2 FQNEAQ (reference sequence). Written as DNA, the CDR3 is TGTGCCAGCAGCTTGGACAGGTACAATGAGCAGTTCTTC. Its translation is CASSLDRYNEQFF.

This clonotype was detected a few times. One end of the junction does not line up with germline, which may come from a read error. The rearrangement uses TRBV27 and TRBJ1-2; maybe TRBD1 (5 bases). The CDR3 is made up of 14 amino acids. Germline V gene lookup returns CDR1 MNHEY and CDR2 SMNVEV (reference sequence). The CDR3 region is CASSVSGVTTGYTF. CDR3 coding DNA: TGTGCCAGCAGTGTATCGGGGGTTACCACTGGCTACACCTTC.

This clonotype appeared a few times. CDR3 coding DNA: TGTGCCAGCAGACCCAACTCGGCCAAGGGGGGGGATACGCAGTATTTT. It encodes CASRPNSAKGGDTQYF. The genes are TRBV7-2 and TRBJ2-3; D perhaps matches TRBD2 (7 bases). Germline V lookup: CDR1 SGHTA, CDR2 FQGNSA. Trimming stripped 6 bases from V and 6 bases from J, with 22 bases between. This CDR3 contains 16 residues.

The V gene is TRBV11-1, the J gene TRBJ1-1; no clear D gene. The V gene lost 1 base and the J gene lost 3 bases, with 9 bases spanning the gap. This CDR3 is built from 14 residues. Per the germline V gene, CDR1 is SGHAT and CDR2 is FQDESV (reference sequence). CDR3 region: CASSLGWSYTEAFF. The DNA for the CDR3 is TGTGCCAGCAGCTTAGGGTGGAGCTACACTGAAGCTTTCTTT.

This chain uses TRBV2 with TRBJ1-4; 7 bases line up with TRBD1. CDR1 and CDR2 from the germline V gene are SNHLY and FYNNEI. Trimming at V came to 4 bases and at J to 4 bases, leaving 6 bases not matched to a gene. CDR3 length: 15 residues. CDR3 sequence reads: CASSALTGFNEKLFF. In DNA form, the CDR3 reads TGTGCCAGCAGTGCCTTGACAGGGTTTAATGAAAAACTGTTTTTT. The full variable domain, its missing parts supplied by reference TRBV2 and TRBJ1-4, is EPEVTQTPSHQVTQMGQEVILRCVPISNHLYFYWYRQILGQKVEFLVSFYNNEISEKSEIFDDQFSVERPDGSNFTLKIRSTKLEDSAMYFCASSALTGFNEKLFFGSGTQLSVL.